This record covers a single T cell receptor (beta chain). This clonotype has a handful of counts. The specificity of this receptor is unknown. No much larger clone is present one base from it, and per-base qualities are unavailable. The data originate from a study of T cell repertoires in cytomegalovirus infection (dated 2019 in TCRdb). Concerning the study at large: Recently identified HLA-C-restricted CMV epitopes, whose presentation resists viral immunomodulation, were targeted by peptide stimulations together with well-studied HLA-B-restricted epitopes. Donor HLA type was relevant to the analysis, because carriage of CMV infection together with the matching HLA type was indicated by public TCR beta signatures. Results and caveats for the whole study, not just this receptor: The ex vivo response was dominated by HLA-C-restricted CMV-specific TCR beta clonotypes, which also provided the single most frequent clonotype in two of eight donors. In both this cohort and an independent approximately 400-donor cohort, the cumulative frequency of public TCR beta family members distinguished carriers of CMV infection plus the relevant HLA type.

The treatment or condition label on this specimen signifies: in vitro stimulation with specific CMV peptide epitopes to enrich CMV-specific T cells. This sample was sequenced with an Illumina HiSeq 1500. The public reads were quality trimmed at Q25 with fastp and then assembled into clones with MiXCR by TCRdb, keeping productive beta chains. Records with the same CDR3 protein are collapsed into one entry carrying the most frequent genes and DNA. For this sample the table gives approximately 770,000 distinct CDR3 sequences, of which roughly 29% were detected only once. Together, the top ten hold about an eighth of the sample. This sequence was found in a human donor in good health (CMV status not recorded). Some clones in this sample may be carry-over from other donors' samples. The source was cultured CD8+ T cells from PBMCs, collected from culture after CMV antigen stimulation.

The CDR3 here reads CASSLEDRTYEQYV. The DNA sequence is as follows: TGTGCCAGCAGCTTAGAAGACAGAACCTACGAGCAGTACGTC. The sequence is built from TRBV7-6 and TRBJ2-7, with a tentative D gene TRBD1 over 5 matching bases. V gives up 1 base and J gives up 2 bases, and the segment between their germline ends measures 9 bases. The CDR1 and CDR2 encoded by the germline V gene are SGHVS and FNYEAQ. The CDR3 runs 14 residues from the cysteine to the valine. Only the CDR3 DNA is retained, 42 bases long and in frame from the first base.